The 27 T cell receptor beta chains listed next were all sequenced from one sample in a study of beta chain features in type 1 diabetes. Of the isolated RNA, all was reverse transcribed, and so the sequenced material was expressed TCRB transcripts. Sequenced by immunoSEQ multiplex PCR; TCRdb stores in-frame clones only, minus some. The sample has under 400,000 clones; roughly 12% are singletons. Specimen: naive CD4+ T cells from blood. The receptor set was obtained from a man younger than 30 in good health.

The CDR3 reads CASSLGHSTDTQYF. The CDR3 DNA is TGTGCCAGCAGCTTGGGGCACAGCACAGATACGCAGTATTTT. The gene calls are TRBV4-2 and TRBJ2-3; the D gene is possibly TRBD1 (5 bases). This CDR3 has 14 amino acids. The V end lost 5 bases, the J end lost 0 bases, and 9 bases lay between the germline ends. Germline CDR1 LGHNA, CDR2 YNFKEQ.

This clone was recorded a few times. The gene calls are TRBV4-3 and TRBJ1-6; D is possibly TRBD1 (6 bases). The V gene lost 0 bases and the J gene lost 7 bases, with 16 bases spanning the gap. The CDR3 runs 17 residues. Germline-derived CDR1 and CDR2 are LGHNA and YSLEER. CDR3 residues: CASSQDEGTSWNSPLHF. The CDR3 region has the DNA TGCGCCAGCAGCCAAGATGAGGGGACAAGTTGGAATTCACCCCTCCACTTT.

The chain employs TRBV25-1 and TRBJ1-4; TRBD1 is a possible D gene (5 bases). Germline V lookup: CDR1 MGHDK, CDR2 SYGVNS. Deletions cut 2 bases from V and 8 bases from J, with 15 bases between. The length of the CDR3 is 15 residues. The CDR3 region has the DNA TGTGCCAGCAGTGAACTCTGGGCAGGGAACGAAAAACTGTTTTTT. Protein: CASSELWAGNEKLFF.

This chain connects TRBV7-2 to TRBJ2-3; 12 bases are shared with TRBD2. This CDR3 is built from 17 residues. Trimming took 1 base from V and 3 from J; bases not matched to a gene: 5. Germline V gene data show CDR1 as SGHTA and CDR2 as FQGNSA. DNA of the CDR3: TGTGCCAGCAGCTTAGGACTAGCGGGAGTGGGTACAGATACGCAGTATTTT. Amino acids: CASSLGLAGVGTDTQYF. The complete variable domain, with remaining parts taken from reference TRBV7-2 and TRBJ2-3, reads GAGVSQSPSNKVTEKGKDVELRCDPISGHTALYWYRQSLGQGLEFLIYFQGNSAPDKSGLPSDRFSAERTGGSVSTLTIQRTQQEDSAVYLCASSLGLAGVGTDTQYFGPGTRLTVL.

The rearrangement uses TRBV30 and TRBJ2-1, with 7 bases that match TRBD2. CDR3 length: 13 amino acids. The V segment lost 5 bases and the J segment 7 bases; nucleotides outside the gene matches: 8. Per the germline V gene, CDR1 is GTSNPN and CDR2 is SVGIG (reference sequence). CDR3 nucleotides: TGTGCCTGGGGACTAGTCTGGGCAAATGAGCAGTTCTTC. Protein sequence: CAWGLVWANEQFF. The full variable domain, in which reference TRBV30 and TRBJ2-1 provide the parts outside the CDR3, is SQTIHQWPATLVQPVGSPLSLECTVEGTSNPNLYWYRQAAGRGLQLLFYSVGIGQISSEVPQNLSASRPQDRQFILSSKKLLLSDSGFYLCAWGLVWANEQFFGPGTRLTVL.

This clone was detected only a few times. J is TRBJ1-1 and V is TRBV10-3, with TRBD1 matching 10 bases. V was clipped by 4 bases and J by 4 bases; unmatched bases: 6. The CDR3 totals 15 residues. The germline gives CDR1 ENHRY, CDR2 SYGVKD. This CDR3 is CAISATGGAGTEAFF. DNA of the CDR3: TGTGCCATCAGTGCGACAGGGGGCGCGGGCACTGAAGCTTTCTTT.

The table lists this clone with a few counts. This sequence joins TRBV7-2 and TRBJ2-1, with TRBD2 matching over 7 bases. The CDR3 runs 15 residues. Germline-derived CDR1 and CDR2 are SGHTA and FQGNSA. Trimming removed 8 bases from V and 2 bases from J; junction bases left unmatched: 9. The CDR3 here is CASGTSSGAYNEQFF. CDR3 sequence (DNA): TGTGCCAGCGGTACCTCTAGCGGAGCCTACAATGAGCAGTTCTTC.

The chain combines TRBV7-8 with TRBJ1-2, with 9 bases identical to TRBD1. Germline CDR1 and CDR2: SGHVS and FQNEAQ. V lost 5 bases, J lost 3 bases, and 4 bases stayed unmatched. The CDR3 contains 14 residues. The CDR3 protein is CASSTDRGDYGYTF. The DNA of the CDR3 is TGTGCCAGCAGCACGGACAGGGGCGACTATGGCTACACCTTC.

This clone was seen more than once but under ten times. CDR3 amino acids: CASSPGVGGFNYGYTF. CDR3 sequence (DNA): TGTGCCAGCAGCCCCGGAGTCGGGGGTTTTAACTATGGCTACACCTTC. The chain recombines TRBV9 with TRBJ1-2, with a weak D call TRBD1 (5 bases). This CDR3 has 16 residues. V lost 4 bases to trimming and J lost 1 base, with 17 bases between them. Germline V lookup: CDR1 SGDLS, CDR2 YYNGEE.

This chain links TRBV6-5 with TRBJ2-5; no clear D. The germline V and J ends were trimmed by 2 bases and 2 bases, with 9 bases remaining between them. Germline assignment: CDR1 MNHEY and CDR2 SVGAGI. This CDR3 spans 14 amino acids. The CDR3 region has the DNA TGTGCCAGCAGTTACCGAACAGTTCAAGAGACCCAGTACTTC. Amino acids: CASSYRTVQETQYF.

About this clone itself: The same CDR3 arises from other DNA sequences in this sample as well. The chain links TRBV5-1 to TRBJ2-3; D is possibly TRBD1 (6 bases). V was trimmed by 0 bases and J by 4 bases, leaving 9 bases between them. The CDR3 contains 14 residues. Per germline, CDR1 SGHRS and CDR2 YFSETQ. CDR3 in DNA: TGCGCCAGCAGCTTGGGTACAGGGCCAGATACGCAGTATTTT. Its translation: CASSLGTGPDTQYF. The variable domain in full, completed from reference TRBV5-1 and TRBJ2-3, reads KAGVTQTPRYLIKTRGQQVTLSCSPISGHRSVSWYQQTPGQGLQFLFEYFSETQRNKGNFPGRFSGRQFSNSRSEMNVSTLELGDSALYLCASSLGTGPDTQYFGPGTRLTVL.

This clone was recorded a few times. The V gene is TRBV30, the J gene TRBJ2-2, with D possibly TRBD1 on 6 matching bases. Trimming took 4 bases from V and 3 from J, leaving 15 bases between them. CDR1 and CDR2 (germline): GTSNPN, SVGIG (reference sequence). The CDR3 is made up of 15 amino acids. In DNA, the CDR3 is TGTGCCTGGAAAGGACAGACTCTTGACACCGGGGAGCTGTTTTTT. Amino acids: CAWKGQTLDTGELFF.

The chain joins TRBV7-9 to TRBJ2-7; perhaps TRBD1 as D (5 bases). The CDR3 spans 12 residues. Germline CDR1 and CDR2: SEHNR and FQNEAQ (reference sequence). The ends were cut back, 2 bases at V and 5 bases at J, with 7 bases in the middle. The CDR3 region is CASSLLGHEQYF. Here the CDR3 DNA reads TGTGCCAGCAGCTTATTGGGGCACGAGCAGTACTTC.

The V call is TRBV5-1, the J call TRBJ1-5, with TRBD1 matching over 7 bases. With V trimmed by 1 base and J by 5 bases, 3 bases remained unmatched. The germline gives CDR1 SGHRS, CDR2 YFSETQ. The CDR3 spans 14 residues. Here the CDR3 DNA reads TGCGCCAGCAGCTTGAATACAGGGGATCAGCCCCAGCATTTT. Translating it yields CASSLNTGDQPQHF.

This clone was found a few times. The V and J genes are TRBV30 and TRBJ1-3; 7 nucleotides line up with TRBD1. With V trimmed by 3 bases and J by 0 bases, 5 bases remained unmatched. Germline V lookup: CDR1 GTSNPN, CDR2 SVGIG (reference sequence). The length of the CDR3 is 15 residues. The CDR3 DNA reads TGTGCCTGGAGCGGGGGACAGTTCTCTGGAAACACCATATATTTT. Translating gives CAWSGGQFSGNTIYF.

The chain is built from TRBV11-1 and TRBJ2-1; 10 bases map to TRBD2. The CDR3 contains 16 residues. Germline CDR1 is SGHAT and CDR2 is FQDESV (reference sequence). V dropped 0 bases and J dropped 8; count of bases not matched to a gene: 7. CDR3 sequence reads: CASSLAGPSGGDEQFF. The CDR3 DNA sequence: TGTGCCAGCAGCTTAGCGGGTCCCAGCGGGGGGGATGAGCAGTTCTTC.

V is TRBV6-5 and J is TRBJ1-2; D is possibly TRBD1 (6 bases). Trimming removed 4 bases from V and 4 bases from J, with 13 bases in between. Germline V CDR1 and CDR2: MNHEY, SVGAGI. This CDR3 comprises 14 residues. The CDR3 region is CASSSGQYSYGYTF. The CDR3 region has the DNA TGTGCCAGCAGTTCCGGACAGTATTCCTATGGCTACACCTTC.

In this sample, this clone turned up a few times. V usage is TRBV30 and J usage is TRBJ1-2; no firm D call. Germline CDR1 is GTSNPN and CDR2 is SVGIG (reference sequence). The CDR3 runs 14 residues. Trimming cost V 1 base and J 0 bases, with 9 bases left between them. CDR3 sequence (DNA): TGTGCCTGGAGTGGGTTTCGGTCTAACTATGGCTACACCTTC. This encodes CAWSGFRSNYGYTF.

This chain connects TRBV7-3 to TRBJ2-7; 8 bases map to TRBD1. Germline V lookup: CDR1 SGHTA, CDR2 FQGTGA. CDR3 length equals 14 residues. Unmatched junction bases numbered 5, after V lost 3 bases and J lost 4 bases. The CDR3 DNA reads TGTGCCAGCAGCTTTGCAGGGGGCGGGTACGAGCAGTACTTC. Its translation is CASSFAGGGYEQYF.

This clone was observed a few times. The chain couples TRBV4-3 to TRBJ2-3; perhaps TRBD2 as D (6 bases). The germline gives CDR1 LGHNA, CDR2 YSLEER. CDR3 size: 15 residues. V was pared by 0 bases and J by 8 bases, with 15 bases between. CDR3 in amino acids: CASSQEAGPSATQYF. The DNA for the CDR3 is TGCGCCAGCAGCCAAGAAGCAGGGCCTAGCGCTACGCAGTATTTT.

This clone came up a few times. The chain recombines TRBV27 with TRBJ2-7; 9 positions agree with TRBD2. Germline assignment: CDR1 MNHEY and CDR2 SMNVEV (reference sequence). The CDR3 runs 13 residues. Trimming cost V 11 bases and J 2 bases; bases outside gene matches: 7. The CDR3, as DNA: TGTGCCGCAGCTAAGCGGGGGGCCTACGAGCAGTACTTC. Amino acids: CAAAKRGAYEQYF.

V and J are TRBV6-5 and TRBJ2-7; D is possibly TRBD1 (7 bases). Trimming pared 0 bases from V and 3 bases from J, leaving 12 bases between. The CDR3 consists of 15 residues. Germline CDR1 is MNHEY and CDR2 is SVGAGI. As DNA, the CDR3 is TGTGCCAGCAGTTACTCGGGGGGACAGATCTACGAGCAGTACTTC. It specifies CASSYSGGQIYEQYF.

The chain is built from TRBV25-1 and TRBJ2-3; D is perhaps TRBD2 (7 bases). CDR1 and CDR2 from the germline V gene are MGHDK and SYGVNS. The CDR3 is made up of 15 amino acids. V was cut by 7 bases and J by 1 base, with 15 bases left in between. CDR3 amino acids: CASTPSGGGTDTQYF. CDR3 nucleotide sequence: TGTGCCAGCACACCGTCGGGGGGCGGCACAGATACGCAGTATTTT. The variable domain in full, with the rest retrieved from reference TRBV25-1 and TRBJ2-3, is EADIYQTPRYLVIGTGKKITLECSQTMGHDKMYWYQQDPGMELHLIHYSYGVNSTEKGDLSSESTVSRIRTEHFPLTLESARPSHTSQYLCASTPSGGGTDTQYFGPGTRLTVL.

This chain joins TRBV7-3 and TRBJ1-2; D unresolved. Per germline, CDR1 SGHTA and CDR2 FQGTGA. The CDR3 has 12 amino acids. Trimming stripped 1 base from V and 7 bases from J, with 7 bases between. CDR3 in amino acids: CASSLNQAGYTF. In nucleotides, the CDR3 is TGTGCCAGCAGCTTAAATCAGGCTGGCTACACCTTC.

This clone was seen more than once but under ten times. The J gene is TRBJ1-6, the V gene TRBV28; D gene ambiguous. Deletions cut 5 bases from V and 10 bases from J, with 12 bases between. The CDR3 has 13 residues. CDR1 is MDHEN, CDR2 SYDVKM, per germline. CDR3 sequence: CASSVGRGSPLHF. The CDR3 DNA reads TGTGCCAGCAGTGTCGGGCGCGGGTCACCCCTCCACTTT.

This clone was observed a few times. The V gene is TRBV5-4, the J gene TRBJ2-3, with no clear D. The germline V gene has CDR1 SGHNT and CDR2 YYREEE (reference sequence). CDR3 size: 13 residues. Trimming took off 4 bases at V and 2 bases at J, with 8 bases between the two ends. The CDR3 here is CASSLTVTDTQYF. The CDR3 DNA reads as TGTGCCAGCAGCCTCACTGTCACAGATACGCAGTATTTT.

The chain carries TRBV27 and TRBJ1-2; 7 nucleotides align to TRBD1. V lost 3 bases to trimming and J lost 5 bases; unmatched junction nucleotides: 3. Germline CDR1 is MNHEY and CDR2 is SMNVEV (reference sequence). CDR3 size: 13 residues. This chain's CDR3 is CASSFARGYGYTF. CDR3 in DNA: TGTGCCAGCAGTTTCGCCAGGGGGTATGGCTACACCTTC.